This entry concerns a single T cell receptor beta chain. Its antigen has not been determined. Per-base qualities were not stored, and no clone one base away is much larger. The sample comes from a study of blood T cells in healthy people across ages (dated by TCRdb to between 2014 and 2017). Some background on the complete study: In model experiments, template switching captured about one uniquely barcoded TCR beta cDNA molecule for every two T cells. The study measured age-related changes in TCR beta repertoire diversity using deep sequencing normalized with unique cDNA molecular identifiers. The donors were split into four age groups: young (average 16 years), middle-aged (39), aged (roughly 65) and long-lived (roughly 88). To avoid experimental bias, donors of different ages were spread randomly across the sequencing lanes. Using the same blood draw, the study looked at two additional independent replicas of 1 million unique cDNA reads for two donors, one aged 18 to 30 and the other aged 80 or older.

General findings and caveats noted by the study authors: Estimates of total diversity from one million sequenced T cells were regarded as lower bounds and underestimates. Compared with the aged group, more naive CD4+ T cells, fewer expanded clones and increased TCR diversity were shown by the long-lived group, suggesting age selection. The percentage of naive T cells measured by flow cytometry correlated strongly with observed TCR beta diversity. The CMV infection status of donors was not known, potentially confounding age-related changes in expanded clonotypes. Observed TCR beta diversity per million T cells fell roughly linearly with age, and a significant reduction was already apparent by age around 39. Conclusive comparison of naive and antigen-experienced compartments was prevented by the profiling of bulk unsorted PBMCs.

V is trimmed back by 2 bases and J by 8 bases, and the junction contains 7 bases that no gene match accounts for. From the cysteine up to the phenylalanine, the CDR3 has a length of 14 residues. The only DNA kept is the CDR3, 42 bases in frame from the first base. The donors were 40 or so Caucasian individuals from Russia, aged about 6 to 95 years, who were systemically healthy. Each donor gave around 9.9 milliliters of peripheral blood, collected into EDTA-treated Vacutainer tubes. PBMCs were isolated by Ficoll-Paque density-gradient centrifugation, with at least 6 million obtained per sample. Total RNA, at least 6 micrograms per sample, was extracted from PBMCs with Trizol reagent. The percentages of naive CD45RAhigh/CD27high T cells were determined by flow cytometry on a PBMC aliquot from every donor. Libraries were built with 5' RACE. Sequenced using an Illumina HiSeq 2500. A second roughly 6 to 12 cycle PCR used a sample-barcoded 5' primer and a J-beta primer mix. A unique molecular identifier was introduced onto each TCR beta cDNA molecule by a template-switch 5' adaptor carrying 12 random nucleotides. At least 3 million CDR3-containing paired-end reads were obtained from each sample. First-strand cDNA was synthesized from all RNA with the Mint cDNA synthesis kit, primed by a TRBC-specific oligonucleotide. Following uracil-DNA glycosylase treatment, all cDNA underwent a first 18-cycle PCR with the universal primers M1SS and BC2_uni_R. Under the source paper's analysis protocol: Each sample was normalized by randomly selecting 1 million high-quality reads, each carrying a distinct molecular identifier. Instead of being binned into consensus sequences, reads that shared molecular identifiers were thrown out. MiTCR, set to a Q25 quality threshold and the strictest error-elimination algorithm, was used for CDR3 identification, clonotype clustering and error correction. A nonparametric unseen species model using Euler transformation provided a lower-bound estimate of total TCR beta diversity. TCRdb took the public reads, trimmed them with fastp at Q25, ran MiXCR for clone calling and kept in-frame beta chains. Rows are combined by CDR3 protein, so each entry shows the most common genes and DNA. The V and J calls and clone size are TCRdb's, not the authors'. The sample table holds about 970,000 distinct CDR3 sequences, of which approximately 50% were seen once. The top ten clonotypes cover over 20% of the sample.

This sequence originates from a woman aged 55 to 70 in good health. The material sequenced was blood. This chain joins TRBV12-3 or TRBV12-4 to TRBJ1-2; 8 central nucleotides agree with TRBD1. In nucleotides, the sequence is TGTGCCAGCAGTTTATGGGCAGGGGGCGGCGGCTACACCTTC. It translates as CASSLWAGGGGYTF.